The rows below give T cell receptor beta chains drawn from one sample of a study of siplizumab effects on memory and regulatory T cells. The table came from immunoSEQ multiplex PCR; TCRdb's copy has only in-frame clones and leaves some out. In the table there are approximately 50,000 clones, 93% of which are singletons. The specimen was CD8+ T cells sorted from blood. The receptors derive from a human donor in good health. Each CDR3 is given with its conserved first and last residue. The D gene is left open where the match is weak. Only part of the rows carry a size: once, few, many, or a class if the clone is expanded.

NA	TRBD1	TRBV5-1	TRBJ2-1	CASEIGTGGNEQFF	TGCGCCAGCGAAATCGGGACAGGGGGAAATGAGCAGTTCTTC
NA	NA	TRBV6-1	TRBJ1-4	CASSEEKGNGRDEKLFF	TGTGCCAGCAGTGAAGAAAAGGGGAACGGTAGAGATGAAAAACTGTTTTTT
few	NA	TRBV13	TRBJ2-7	CASSSGLSYEQYF	TGTGCCAGCAGCTCCGGACTTTCCTACGAGCAGTACTTC
NA	TRBD2	TRBV6-5	TRBJ2-1	CASSQLAGGPNEQFF	TGTGCCAGCAGTCAACTAGCGGGAGGACCTAATGAGCAGTTCTTC
NA	NA	TRBV15	TRBJ1-1	CATSPARALTVEAFF	TGTGCCACCAGCCCCGCCCGGGCCTTGACAGTTGAAGCTTTCTTT
NA	TRBD2	TRBV9	TRBJ2-3	CASSETTAGGPGDTQYF	TGTGCCAGCAGCGAGACCACAGCGGGAGGGCCAGGAGATACGCAGTATTTT
NA	TRBD1	TRBV15	TRBJ2-6	CATSRSTQGASVLTF	TGTGCCACCAGCAGATCGACACAGGGGGCTAGCGTCCTGACTTTC
NA	NA	TRBV7-2	TRBJ2-6	CARASGIFSGANVLTF	TGTGCCCGGGCCAGCGGCATATTCTCTGGGGCCAACGTCCTGACTTTC
NA	NA	TRBV4-2	TRBJ2-3	CASSSNPSPVTDTQYF	TGTGCCAGCAGCTCGAATCCCAGCCCCGTCACAGATACGCAGTATTTT
NA	NA	TRBV7-6	TRBJ2-5	CASSLGVVRETQYF	TGTGCCAGCAGCTTAGGAGTGGTTAGGGAGACCCAGTACTTC
NA	NA	TRBV19	TRBJ1-2	CASSAQTRRDYGYTF	TGTGCCAGTAGTGCCCAAACGAGGAGAGATTATGGCTACACCTTC
NA	TRBD2	TRBV9	TRBJ2-1	CASSGTSDEQFF	TGTGCCAGCAGCGGGACTAGCGATGAGCAGTTCTTC
NA	NA	TRBV9	TRBJ1-1	CASRGIGGIYDMNTEAFF	TGTGCCAGCAGGGGCATCGGGGGCATCTATGACATGAACACTGAAGCTTTCTTT
NA	TRBD2	TRBV4-1	TRBJ2-7	CASSQILAGETSYEQYF	TGCGCCAGCAGCCAAATACTAGCGGGAGAGACCTCCTACGAGCAGTACTTC
NA	NA	TRBV10-3	TRBJ2-5	CAISESSPGETQYF	TGTGCCATCAGTGAGTCGAGCCCTGGGGAGACCCAGTACTTC
once	NA	TRBV5-1	TRBJ2-7	CASSWTDPYEQYF	TGCGCCAGCAGCTGGACAGATCCCTACGAGCAGTACTTC
NA	TRBD1	TRBV9	TRBJ2-7	CASSVAGTGGNEQYF	TGTGCCAGCAGCGTAGCCGGGACAGGGGGTAACGAGCAGTACTTC
NA	NA	TRBV10-3	TRBJ2-1	CAISESGWGTEQFF	TGTGCCATCAGTGAGTCTGGTTGGGGGACTGAGCAGTTCTTC
NA	TRBD1	TRBV7-6	TRBJ2-1	CASSLYPQGAIDNEQFF	TGTGCCAGCAGCTTATATCCCCAGGGGGCGATAGACAATGAGCAGTTCTTC
once	NA	TRBV9	TRBJ1-2	CASSVSGTYGYTF	TGTGCCAGCAGCGTTTCAGGGACCTATGGCTACACCTTC
few	TRBD1	TRBV4-2	TRBJ1-5	CASSQDLRDRGQPQHF	TGTGCCAGCAGCCAAGATCTGAGGGACAGGGGGCAGCCCCAGCATTTT
NA	TRBD1	TRBV19	TRBJ2-7	CASSIHGTASYEQYF	TGTGCCAGTAGTATCCACGGGACAGCCTCCTACGAGCAGTACTTC
few	NA	TRBV19	TRBJ2-7	CASSTQGTYEQYF	TGTGCCAGTAGTACACAGGGTACCTACGAGCAGTACTTC
NA	TRBD2	TRBV2	TRBJ2-1	CASSAREAGNEQFF	TGTGCCAGCAGTGCGCGGGAGGCCGGGAATGAGCAGTTCTTC
NA	NA	TRBV29-1	TRBJ2-1	CSVELGATAASEQFF	TGCAGCGTTGAATTGGGTGCGACGGCAGCCAGTGAGCAGTTCTTC
few	NA	TRBV7-9	TRBJ1-2	CASTEGIQGYTF	TGTGCCAGCACCGAAGGCATTCAGGGCTACACCTTC
few	TRBD2	TRBV27	TRBJ2-7	CASSSGRRSYEQYF	TGTGCCAGCTCAAGCGGGAGGCGTTCCTACGAGCAGTACTTC
NA	NA	TRBV4-1	TRBJ2-5	CASSTQDQETQYF	TGCGCCAGCAGCACTCAGGACCAAGAGACCCAGTACTTC
NA	TRBD2	TRBV28	TRBJ2-1	CASSPGGVNEQFF	TGTGCCAGCAGCCCTGGGGGGGTCAATGAGCAGTTCTTC
NA	NA	TRBV27	TRBJ1-2	CASSSFGLNGYTF	TGTGCCAGCAGTTCTTTTGGCCTCAATGGCTACACCTTC
NA	NA	TRBV9	TRBJ2-7	CASSVDQGHYEQYF	TGTGCCAGCAGCGTAGATCAGGGACACTACGAGCAGTACTTC
few	TRBD1	TRBV4-1	TRBJ1-5	CASSPRGTGASEAQHF	TGCGCCAGCAGCCCCCGGGGGACAGGGGCCTCGGAGGCCCAGCATTTT
once	NA	TRBV4-1	TRBJ2-7	CASSPLASSYEQYF	TGCGCCAGCAGCCCATTAGCTAGCTCCTACGAGCAGTACTTC
NA	NA	TRBV9	TRBJ2-3	CASSVGELSTDTQYF	TGTGCCAGCAGCGTAGGGGAGCTGAGCACAGATACGCAGTATTTT
NA	NA	TRBV7-9	TRBJ2-2	CASSPLTTNTGELFF	TGTGCCAGCAGCCCGCTTACAACGAACACCGGGGAGCTGTTTTTT
NA	NA	TRBV27	TRBJ2-2	CASRETGDYTGELFF	TGTGCCAGCAGAGAAACAGGGGACTATACCGGGGAGCTGTTTTTT
NA	TRBD1	TRBV11-2	TRBJ2-7	CASSLSMGQEYYEQYF	TGTGCCAGCAGCTTAAGCATGGGACAGGAGTACTACGAGCAGTACTTC
NA	NA	TRBV7-3	TRBJ2-3	CASSHGGQTQYF	TGTGCCAGCAGCCACGGGGGGCAGACGCAGTATTTT
NA	NA	TRBV6-1	TRBJ2-1	CASTYNEQFF	TGTGCCAGCACCTACAATGAGCAGTTCTTC
NA	TRBD1	TRBV7-9	TRBJ2-1	CASSPFVGTGLNEQFF	TGTGCCAGCAGCCCCTTTGTGGGGACAGGGCTCAATGAGCAGTTCTTC
NA	TRBD1	TRBV13	TRBJ1-1	CASSLGRGGTEAFF	TGTGCCAGCAGCTTAGGCAGGGGGGGAACTGAAGCTTTCTTT
NA	NA	TRBV15	TRBJ1-5	CATSRVENSNQPQHF	TGTGCCACCAGCAGAGTGGAGAATAGCAATCAGCCCCAGCATTTT
NA	NA	TRBV6-6	TRBJ1-1	CASSSAGMNTEAFF	TGTGCCAGCAGTTCGGCAGGAATGAACACTGAAGCTTTCTTT
NA	NA	TRBV27	TRBJ2-7	CASSLGAEQYF	TGTGCCAGCAGTCTAGGAGCTGAGCAGTACTTC
NA	NA	TRBV5-6	TRBJ2-1	CASSFSDNEQFF	TGTGCCAGCAGCTTCTCCGACAATGAGCAGTTCTTC
NA	NA	TRBV7-2	TRBJ2-2	CASSLAPGHPRSGELFF	TGTGCCAGCAGCTTAGCTCCGGGACACCCGAGGTCCGGGGAGCTGTTTTTT
NA	NA	TRBV28	TRBJ2-7	CASSFLGDEQYF	TGTGCCAGCAGTTTCTTGGGTGACGAGCAGTACTTC
NA	NA	TRBV6-5	TRBJ2-7	CASSLRLGGYEQYF	TGTGCCAGCAGTCTCCGACTCGGAGGCTACGAGCAGTACTTC
NA	TRBD2	TRBV7-3	TRBJ2-3	CASSSSGISDTQYF	TGTGCCAGCAGCTCGAGCGGGATTTCGGATACGCAGTATTTT
NA	TRBD2	TRBV2	TRBJ2-7	CASRSSAGGPGHEQYF	TGTGCCAGCAGATCCTCCGCGGGAGGGCCGGGGCACGAGCAGTACTTC
NA	TRBD1	TRBV5-1	TRBJ2-1	CASSLALDRGSQFF	TGCGCCAGCAGCTTGGCCCTGGACAGGGGAAGTCAGTTCTTC
NA	NA	TRBV5-6	TRBJ1-1	CASSLGGVTEAFF	TGTGCCAGCAGCTTGGGCGGGGTCACTGAAGCTTTCTTT
NA	TRBD2	TRBV5-6	TRBJ2-1	CASGRAGSQFF	TGTGCCAGCGGGAGGGCCGGTTCACAATTCTTC
NA	NA	TRBV6-5	TRBJ1-2	CASSYGTNYGYTF	TGTGCCAGCAGTTACGGCACTAACTATGGCTACACCTTC
NA	NA	TRBV18	TRBJ2-5	CASSPPDAGTGRQETQYF	TGTGCCAGCTCACCACCTGACGCCGGGACGGGGAGGCAAGAGACCCAGTACTTC
NA	NA	TRBV4-1	TRBJ2-7	CASSQVVQGPYEQYF	TGCGCCAGCAGCCAAGTGGTGCAGGGACCCTACGAGCAGTACTTC
NA	NA	TRBV27	TRBJ2-2	CASCGRANTGELFF	TGTGCCAGCTGCGGGCGGGCGAACACCGGGGAGCTGTTTTTT
NA	NA	TRBV27	TRBJ2-7	CASRGGYKAHTPYEQYF	TGTGCCAGCAGGGGGGGCTACAAAGCACATACACCCTACGAGCAGTACTTC
NA	TRBD2	TRBV11-2	TRBJ2-1	CASSFLAGGSYNEQFF	TGTGCCAGCAGCTTTTTAGCGGGAGGGTCCTACAATGAGCAGTTCTTC